The following is a T cell receptor (beta chain) sequence with its context. Only in-frame clones appear in the TCRdb table, and some are missing; sequencing was by immunoSEQ multiplex PCR. The sample includes 110,000 to 150,000 clones, around 90% of them seen just once. The CDR3 is made up of 16 amino acids. The germline V gene encodes CDR1 SGHNT and CDR2 YENEEA. V lost 0 bases and J 1 base, leaving 10 bases between the germline ends. This entry is derived from a study of CD4+ T cells in melanoma. The chain joins TRBV11-3 to TRBJ2-1; D may be TRBD1 (5 bases). The sequence was obtained from a human donor with melanoma. As DNA, the CDR3 is TGTGCCAGCAGCTTAGACGCAGGGCCTTCCTACAATGAGCAGTTCTTC. Its protein product is CASSLDAGPSYNEQFF.